One and the same sample provided the 14 T cell receptor beta chains below, sequenced in a study of blood T cells in healthy people across ages (dated by TCRdb to 2015 to 2017). The library was generated by 5' RACE. The listed sequencing device is Illumina HiSeq 2500. A second PCR of about 6 to 11 cycles was performed with a sample-barcoded 5' primer and a J-beta primer mix. In-frame beta chains were kept once TCRdb had trimmed the public reads at Q25 with fastp and called clones with MiXCR. All rows with the same CDR3 protein become a single entry with the most common DNA and genes. This sample is represented by 650,000 to 900,000 distinct CDR3 sequences; less than 80% of them were singletons. 28% of the sample comes from the top ten. The sample was blood. All receptors derive from a man between 25 and 39 years old in good health.

Only a few counts were recorded for this clonotype. The CDR3 here is CASSLWGGQPQHF. The CDR3 DNA reads TGTGCCAGCAGCTTGTGGGGGGGTCAGCCCCAGCATTTT. J is TRBJ1-5 and V is TRBV5-6; possible D gene TRBD1, 5 bases. V lost 1 base to trimming and J lost 6 bases, with 8 bases between them. Germline V gene lookup returns CDR1 SGHDT and CDR2 YYEEEE. This CDR3 comprises 13 residues.

The V call is TRBV20-1, the J call TRBJ2-5; D gene uncertain. The germline V gene has CDR1 DFQATT and CDR2 SNEGSKA (reference sequence). The CDR3 covers 11 residues. In nucleotides, the CDR3 is TGCAGCGGTTTATGGGGAGAGACCCAGTACTTC. It encodes CSGLWGETQYF.

The chain combines TRBV7-9 with TRBJ2-7, with D possibly matching TRBD2 (6 bases). Trimming removed 3 bases from V and 4 bases from J, with 16 bases in between. CDR3 length: 15 amino acids. Per germline, CDR1 SEHNR and CDR2 FQNEAQ (reference sequence). The CDR3 loop reads CASSFGGGGVYEQYF. In DNA, the CDR3 is TGTGCCAGCAGCTTTGGTGGAGGAGGGGTATACGAGCAGTACTTC.

This clonotype was recorded a few times. The gene calls are TRBV29-1 and TRBJ2-3; no firm D call. Germline CDR1 is SQVTM and CDR2 is ANQGSEA. The CDR3 is 13 amino acids. Trimming removed 3 bases at V and 0 bases at J, with 7 bases between. The CDR3 sequence is CSVDETSTDTQYF. The CDR3 nucleotides are TGCAGCGTTGATGAGACTAGCACAGATACGCAGTATTTT.

The chain carries TRBV2 and TRBJ2-5, with D possibly being TRBD1 (7 bases). V was clipped by 8 bases and J by 1 base, with 11 bases between them. Germline V gives CDR1 SNHLY, CDR2 FYNNEI. CDR3 length equals 13 residues. In DNA, the CDR3 is TGTGCCAGCCAGGGGGGATCCCAAGAGACCCAGTACTTC. Residues: CASQGGSQETQYF.

V and J are TRBV15 and TRBJ2-3; maybe TRBD2 (5 bases). The CDR3 totals 15 residues. CDR1 LNHNV and CDR2 YYDKDF come from the germline V gene (reference sequence). Trimming removed 5 bases at V and 2 bases at J, with 14 bases between. CDR3 coding DNA: TGTGCCACCAGCCGGATAGCGAGAACCACAGATACGCAGTATTTT. Protein sequence: CATSRIARTTDTQYF.

The rearrangement links TRBV6-2 or TRBV6-3 to TRBJ2-6; D assignment may be TRBD1 or TRBD2 (5 bases each). Trimming pared 5 bases from V and 4 bases from J, leaving 18 bases between. CDR3 size: 17 residues. Germline lookup yields CDR1 MNHEY and CDR2 SVGEGT. CDR3 in amino acids: CASSPTWSGTGANVLTF. As DNA, the CDR3 is TGTGCCAGCAGTCCAACTTGGTCAGGGACCGGGGCCAACGTCCTGACTTTC.

The chain links TRBV20-1 to TRBJ1-2, with D possibly being TRBD1 (5 bases). This CDR3 comprises 13 residues. Germline loops: CDR1 DFQATT, CDR2 SNEGSKA (reference sequence). V gave up 1 base and J gave up 6 bases, with 12 bases separating them. CDR3 DNA sequence: TGCAGTGCTAGAGTACCAGGGAAAGATGGCTACACCTTC. It yields the protein CSARVPGKDGYTF.

CDR3 amino acids: CASRKSGDTDTQYF. CDR3 in DNA: TGTGCCAGCAGAAAAAGCGGGGACACAGATACGCAGTATTTT. The chain combines TRBV12-3 or TRBV12-4 with TRBJ2-3; 7 nucleotides line up with TRBD2. V was clipped by 6 bases and J by 2 bases; unmatched bases: 5. The CDR3 is 14 residues long.

The table lists this clonotype with many counts. The J gene is TRBJ2-7, the V gene TRBV10-3; 7 nucleotides match TRBD1. V was pared by 6 bases and J by 6 bases, with 14 bases of the junction left unmatched. This CDR3 contains 15 residues. Germline-derived CDR1 and CDR2 are ENHRY and SYGVKD. The CDR3: CAIRERQGTSVEQYF. In DNA form, the CDR3 reads TGTGCCATCAGAGAACGACAGGGTACTTCGGTCGAGCAGTACTTC.

V is TRBV25-1 and J is TRBJ2-7; 10 bases match TRBD1. The CDR3 length is 17 residues. V lost 6 bases, J lost 1 base, and 12 bases stayed unmatched. CDR1 and CDR2 (germline): MGHDK, SYGVNS. This CDR3 reads CASRGPRDRGFSYEQYF. The CDR3 nucleotides read TGTGCCAGCAGGGGCCCCCGGGACAGGGGTTTTTCCTACGAGCAGTACTTC.

This clonotype was counted once. The V call is TRBV9, the J call TRBJ2-3, with TRBD2 matching over 15 bases. The CDR3 loop spans 15 amino acids. Germline CDR1 and CDR2: SGDLS and YYNGEE. Unmatched junction bases numbered 4, after V lost 6 bases and J lost 5 bases. For the CDR3, the DNA is TGTGCCAGCACCGGGACTAGCGGGGGGTTAGATACGCAGTATTTT. Its protein is CASTGTSGGLDTQYF. The full variable domain, with the rest looked up from reference TRBV9 and TRBJ2-3, is DSGVTQTPKHLITATGQRVTLRCSPRSGDLSVYWYQQSLDQGLQFLIQYYNGEERAKGNILERFSAQQFPDLHSELNLSSLELGDSALYFCASTGTSGGLDTQYFGPGTRLTVL.

CDR3 DNA sequence: TGTGCCAGCAGTTTAAGGGGTCTCCACGAGCAGTACTTC. This codes for CASSLRGLHEQYF. The chain joins TRBV12-3 or TRBV12-4 to TRBJ2-1; perhaps TRBD1 as D (5 bases). The DNA end is more similar to TRBJ2-7, so the J call may be wrong. The CDR3 loop spans 13 amino acids.

The J gene is TRBJ2-7, the V gene TRBV4-3; D is possibly TRBD2 (6 bases). The CDR3 is made up of 13 amino acids. Deletions cut 4 bases from V and 5 bases from J, with 12 bases between. CDR1 is LGHNA and CDR2 is YSLEER in the germline V gene. The CDR3 DNA reads TGCGCCAGCAGCCGCGGGACGGTCGACGAGCAGTACTTC. It is translated as CASSRGTVDEQYF.